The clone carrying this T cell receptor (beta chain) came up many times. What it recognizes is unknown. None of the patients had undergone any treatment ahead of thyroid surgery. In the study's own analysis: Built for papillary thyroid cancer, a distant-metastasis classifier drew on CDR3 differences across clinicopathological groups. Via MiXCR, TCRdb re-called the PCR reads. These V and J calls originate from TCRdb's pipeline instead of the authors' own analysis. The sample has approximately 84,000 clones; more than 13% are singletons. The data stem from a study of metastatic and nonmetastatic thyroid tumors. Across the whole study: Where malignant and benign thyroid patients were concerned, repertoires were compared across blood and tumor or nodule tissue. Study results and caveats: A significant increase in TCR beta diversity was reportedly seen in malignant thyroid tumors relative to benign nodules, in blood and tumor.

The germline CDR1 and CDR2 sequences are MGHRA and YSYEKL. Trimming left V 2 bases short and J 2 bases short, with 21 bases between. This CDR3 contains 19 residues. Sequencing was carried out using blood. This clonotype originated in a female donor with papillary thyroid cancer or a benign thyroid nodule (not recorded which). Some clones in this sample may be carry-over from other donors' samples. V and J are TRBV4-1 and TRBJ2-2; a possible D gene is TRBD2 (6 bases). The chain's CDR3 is CASSQPLGGTQRNTGELFF. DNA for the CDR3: TGCGCCAGCAGCCAACCCTTGGGCGGGACTCAAAGAAACACCGGGGAGCTGTTTTTT.